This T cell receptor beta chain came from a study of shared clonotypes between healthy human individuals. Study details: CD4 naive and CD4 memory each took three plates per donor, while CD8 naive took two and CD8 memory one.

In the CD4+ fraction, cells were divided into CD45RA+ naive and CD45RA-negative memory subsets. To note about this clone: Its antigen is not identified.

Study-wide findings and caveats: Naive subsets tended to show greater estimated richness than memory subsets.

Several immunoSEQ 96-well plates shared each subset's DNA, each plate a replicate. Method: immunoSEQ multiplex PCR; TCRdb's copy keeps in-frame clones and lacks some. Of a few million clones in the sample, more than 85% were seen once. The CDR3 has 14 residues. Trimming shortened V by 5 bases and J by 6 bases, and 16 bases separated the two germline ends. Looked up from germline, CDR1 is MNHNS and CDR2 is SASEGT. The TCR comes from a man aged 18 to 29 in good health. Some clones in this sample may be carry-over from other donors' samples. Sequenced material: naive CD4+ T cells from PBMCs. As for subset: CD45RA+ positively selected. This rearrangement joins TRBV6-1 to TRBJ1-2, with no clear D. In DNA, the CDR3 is TGTGCCAGCAGTACCCACTCGCGTGGAAATGGCTACACCTTC. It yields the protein CASSTHSRGNGYTF.